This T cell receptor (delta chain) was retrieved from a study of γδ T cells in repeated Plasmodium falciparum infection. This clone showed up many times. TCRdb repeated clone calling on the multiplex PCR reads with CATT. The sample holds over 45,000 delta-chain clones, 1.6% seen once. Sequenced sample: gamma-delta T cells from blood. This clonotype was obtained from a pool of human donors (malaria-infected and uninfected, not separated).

This chain's CDR3 is CALRPDCPLWGIRTDKLIF. CDR3 coding DNA: TGTGCTCTTCGGCCCGATTGCCCTCTCTGGGGGATACGCACCGATAAACTCATCTTT. The chain links TRDV1 to TRDJ1; TRDD3 agrees at 12 bases. In germline, CDR1 is TSWWSYY, CDR2 QGS. The CDR3 length is 19 residues. With V trimmed by 8 bases and J by 1 base, 17 bases remained unmatched.